The clone carrying this T cell receptor (beta chain) was observed a few times. Its specificity is not known. TCRdb ran MiXCR on the reads and lists one entry per CDR3 protein. This table holds about 470,000 distinct CDR3 sequences, about 42% found once. V gave up 5 bases and J gave up 9 bases, with 20 bases separating them. The CDR3 is made up of 15 amino acids. The germline V gene has CDR1 MNHEY and CDR2 SVGEGT. The sample originates from a study of T cell repertoires in cytomegalovirus infection. The sequences come from cultured PBMCs, collected from culture after CMV antigen stimulation. V and J are TRBV6-2 or TRBV6-3 and TRBJ2-1; D gene uncertain. The clonotype comes from a human donor in good health (CMV status not recorded). Some clones in this sample may be carry-over from other donors' samples. The CDR3 nucleotides read TGTGCCAGCAGTACACCATCCCTCTGGTCGGGTGAGCAGTTCTTC. This sequence encodes CASSTPSLWSGEQFF.